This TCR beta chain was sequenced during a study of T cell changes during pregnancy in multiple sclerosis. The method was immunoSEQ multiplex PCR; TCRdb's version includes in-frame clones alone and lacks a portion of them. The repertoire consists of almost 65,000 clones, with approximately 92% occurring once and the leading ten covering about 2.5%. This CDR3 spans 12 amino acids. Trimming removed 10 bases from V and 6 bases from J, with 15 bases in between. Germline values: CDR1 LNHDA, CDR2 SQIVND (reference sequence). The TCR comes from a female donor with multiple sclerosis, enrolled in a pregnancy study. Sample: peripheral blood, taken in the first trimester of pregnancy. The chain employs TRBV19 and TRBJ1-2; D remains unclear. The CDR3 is CATRSWLNGYTF. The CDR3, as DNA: TGTGCCACCCGAAGTTGGCTGAATGGCTACACCTTC.